A single sample gave rise to the 15 T cell receptor beta chains below, sequenced in a study of human T cells and chemical hapten exposure. TCRdb re-called the RACE reads with MiXCR, one entry per CDR3 protein. The sample comprises around 150,000 distinct CDR3 sequences, about a quarter of which are singletons, and 2.1% rests with the top ten. Specified time point: patch test 3, about 24 weeks after DPC sensitization. Treatment indicated: therapeutic diphenylcyclopropenone sensitization with weekly scalp DPC. The sample in question was whole blood, obtained in connection with sensitization to the hapten diphenylcyclopropenone (DPC). These receptors all come from a woman aged 18 to 35 with alopecia areata. Some clones in this sample may be carry-over from other donors' samples.

This clonotype has more than one count but fewer than ten. The V and J genes are TRBV4-3 and TRBJ2-1; D remains ambiguous. Germline CDR1 LGHNA, CDR2 YSLEER. V lost 0 bases and J 0 bases, leaving 12 bases between the germline ends. The CDR3 extends over 17 amino acids. For the CDR3, the DNA is TGCGCCAGCAGCCAAGAGGCCGACCTTCGCTCCTACAATGAGCAGTTCTTC. Translated, it gives CASSQEADLRSYNEQFF.

The chain recombines TRBV7-2 with TRBJ1-1; D possibly corresponds to TRBD1 (5 bases). CDR1 SGHTA and CDR2 FQGNSA come from the germline V gene. The CDR3 runs 14 residues. Trimming stripped 2 bases from V and 5 bases from J, with 12 bases between. DNA of the CDR3: TGTGCCAGCAGCTTATGGGGCGGTGGAACTGAAGCTTTCTTT. Its protein product is CASSLWGGGTEAFF.

The chain is built from TRBV27 and TRBJ1-2; D ambiguous. Germline lookup yields CDR1 MNHEY and CDR2 SMNVEV (reference sequence). This CDR3 comprises 11 residues. The V gene lost 7 bases and the J gene lost 5 bases, with 8 bases spanning the gap. CDR3 protein: CASKTGYGYTF. DNA for the CDR3: TGTGCCAGCAAGACTGGATATGGCTACACCTTC.

The genes are TRBV20-1 and TRBJ1-2; 8 bases are shared with TRBD1. CDR3 length equals 17 residues. CDR1 is DFQATT and CDR2 is SNEGSKA in the germline V gene (reference sequence). V shed 5 bases and J 2 bases; nucleotides not matched to a gene: 16. The CDR3: CSASGVDREGANYGYTF. Here the CDR3 DNA reads TGCAGTGCTTCCGGCGTGGACAGGGAGGGGGCAAACTATGGCTACACCTTC.

The rearrangement uses TRBV7-9 and TRBJ2-5; TRBD1 agrees at 8 bases. The CDR3 has 15 residues. Germline CDR1 and CDR2: SEHNR and FQNEAQ (reference sequence). Trimming at V came to 5 bases and at J to 1 base, leaving 6 bases not matched to a gene. CDR3 bases: TGTGCCAGCAGCCCCAGGGGGCCGGTCCAAGAGACCCAGTACTTC. As protein: CASSPRGPVQETQYF. The full variable domain, completed using reference TRBV7-9 and TRBJ2-5, is DTGVSQNPRHKITKRGQNVTFRCDPISEHNRLYWYRQTLGQGPEFLTYFQNEAQLEKSRLLSDRFSAERPKGSFSTLEIQRTEQGDSAMYLCASSPRGPVQETQYFGPGTRLLVL.

This clonotype was seen a few times. The rearrangement links TRBV7-2 to TRBJ1-6; 8 nucleotides agree with TRBD1. Germline V gene sequence: CDR1 SGHTA, CDR2 FQGNSA. The CDR3 contains 16 residues. V shed 4 bases and J 6 bases; nucleotides not matched to a gene: 8. CDR3 in amino acids: CASSSQGAHSNSPLHF. DNA of the CDR3: TGTGCCAGCAGCTCGCAGGGGGCGCATAGTAATTCACCCCTCCACTTT.

The rearrangement uses TRBV7-3 and TRBJ2-5; D is undetermined. V was pared by 5 bases and J by 1 base, with 17 bases between. The CDR3 runs 16 residues. The germline V gene encodes CDR1 SGHTA and CDR2 FQGTGA. The CDR3 reads CASSPIVSILQETQYF. The CDR3 nucleotides are TGTGCCAGCAGCCCGATTGTCTCAATCCTCCAAGAGACCCAGTACTTC.

This clonotype occurred a few times. This chain joins TRBV29-1 and TRBJ2-7; perhaps TRBD1 as D (5 bases). CDR3 size: 13 residues. The ends were cut back, 8 bases at V and 4 bases at J, with 18 bases in the middle. Per the germline V gene, CDR1 is SQVTM and CDR2 is ANQGSEA. CDR3 sequence (DNA): TGCAGCTTCCGGCGGCAGGGTCGATACGAGCAGTACTTC. Protein sequence: CSFRRQGRYEQYF.

The chain carries TRBV2 and TRBJ1-4; 10 nucleotides match TRBD1. After removal of 8 bases from V and 3 bases from J, the junction contained 15 bases not matched to a gene. Germline CDR1 reads SNHLY; CDR2 reads FYNNEI. The CDR3 has 18 residues. The DNA for the CDR3 is TGTGCCAGCCAAACGCCCCGGGACAGGGGTCGGGCTAATGAAAAACTGTTTTTT. Its translation is CASQTPRDRGRANEKLFF. The full variable domain, rest sourced from reference TRBV2 and TRBJ1-4, is EPEVTQTPSHQVTQMGQEVILRCVPISNHLYFYWYRQILGQKVEFLVSFYNNEISEKSEIFDDQFSVERPDGSNFTLKIRSTKLEDSAMYFCASQTPRDRGRANEKLFFGSGTQLSVL.

The chain carries TRBV15 and TRBJ2-7, with 8 positions matching TRBD2. Unmatched junction bases numbered 7, after V lost 3 bases and J lost 0 bases. The CDR3 has 16 residues. CDR1 and CDR2 (germline): LNHNV, YYDKDF (reference sequence). The CDR3 sequence is CATSSPTSGTSYEQYF. In DNA form, the CDR3 reads TGTGCCACCAGCAGCCCTACTAGCGGTACCTCCTACGAGCAGTACTTC.

Only a few counts were recorded for this clonotype. V usage is TRBV14 and J usage is TRBJ2-4, with 7 bases lining up with TRBD1. The trim removed 2 bases at V and 11 bases at J, leaving 6 bases unmatched. The CDR3 covers 13 residues. CDR1 is SGHDN, CDR2 FVKESK, per germline. CDR3 amino acids: CASSQLGQTVQYF. CDR3 DNA: TGTGCCAGCAGCCAATTGGGACAGACCGTTCAGTACTTC.

The chain is built from TRBV7-9 and TRBJ1-4; a weak D match, TRBD1 (6 bases). CDR1 is SEHNR and CDR2 is FQNEAQ in the germline V gene (reference sequence). V was cut by 8 bases and J by 2 bases, with 18 bases left in between. CDR3 length: 16 residues. For the CDR3, the DNA is TGTGCCAGCTCGCCCTTACAGGGCCGCACTAATGAAAAACTGTTTTTT. Amino acid sequence: CASSPLQGRTNEKLFF.

This chain links TRBV12-3 or TRBV12-4 with TRBJ2-5; possible D gene TRBD2, 5 bases. The CDR3 length is 15 residues. V lost 3 bases to trimming and J lost 2 bases, with 13 bases between them. CDR3 in DNA: TGTGCCAGCAGTTTTACTGACGGGGTACAAGAGACCCAGTACTTC. Protein: CASSFTDGVQETQYF.

The V and J genes are TRBV21-1 and TRBJ1-4. TRBV21-1 is a pseudogene segment. The length of the CDR3 is 15 residues. The CDR3 DNA sequence: TGTGCCAGCCCAGCAATCGGAGCCATCAATGAAAAACTGTTTTTT. It specifies CASPAIGAINEKLFF.

The genes are TRBV29-1 and TRBJ2-2; no clear D. V lost 4 bases and J lost 2, with 8 bases in between. This CDR3 comprises 13 residues. Germline-derived CDR1 and CDR2 are SQVTM and ANQGSEA. The CDR3 spells CSVARTNTGELFF. Written as DNA, the CDR3 is TGCAGCGTTGCCAGGACCAACACCGGGGAGCTGTTTTTT.